This TCR beta chain was captured by sequencing in a study of blood T cell repertoires in COVID-19. Study as a whole: Samples representing acute and convalescent COVID-19 were sourced from the United States, Italy and Spain.

This CDR3 comprises 14 residues. The germline V gene encodes CDR1 SNHLY and CDR2 FYNNEI. Trimming cost V 4 bases and J 1 base, with 11 bases left between them. This clone is medium-sized in the sample. The protocol was immunoSEQ multiplex PCR, while the TCRdb copy is restricted to in-frame clones and leaves out a portion. The data contain under 300,000 clones, 75% to 90% of them singletons. The receptor was isolated from a woman aged 70-85 years with COVID-19, enrolled during active disease. The sample comprised peripheral blood. J is TRBJ2-7 and V is TRBV2; possible D gene TRBD2, 5 bases. CDR3 nucleotide sequence: TGTGCCAGCAGTGGGGAGACGGGGTCCTACGAGCAGTACTTC. The encoded protein is CASSGETGSYEQYF.